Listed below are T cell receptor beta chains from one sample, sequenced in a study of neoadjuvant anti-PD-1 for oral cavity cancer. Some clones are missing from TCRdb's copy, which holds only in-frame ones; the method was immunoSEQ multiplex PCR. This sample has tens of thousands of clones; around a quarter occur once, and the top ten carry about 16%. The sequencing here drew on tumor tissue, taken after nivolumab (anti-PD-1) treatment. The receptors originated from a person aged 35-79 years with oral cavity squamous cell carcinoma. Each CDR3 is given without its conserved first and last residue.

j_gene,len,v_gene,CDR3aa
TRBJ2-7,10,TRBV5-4,ASSFPGLEQY
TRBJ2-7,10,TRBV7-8,ASAGFSYEQY
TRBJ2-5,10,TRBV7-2,ASSLGWETQY
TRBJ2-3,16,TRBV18,ASSPLSSAGGFMDTQY
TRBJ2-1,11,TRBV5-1,ASSPGPVAEQF
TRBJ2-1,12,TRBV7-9,ASSPTRGRNEQF
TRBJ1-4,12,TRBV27,ASSLTGINEKLF
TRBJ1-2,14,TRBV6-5,ASSYSSWGNLNGYT
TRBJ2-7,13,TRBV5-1,ASSLTGTGTREQY
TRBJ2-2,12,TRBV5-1,ASSGGGSIGELF
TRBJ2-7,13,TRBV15,ATSSNPSGSYEQY
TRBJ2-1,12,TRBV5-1,ASSWGPGFNEQF
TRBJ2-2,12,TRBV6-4,ASSPSPGTGELF
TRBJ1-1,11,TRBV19,ASSLQGNTEAF
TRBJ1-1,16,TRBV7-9,ASSLSGGGGFRNTEAF
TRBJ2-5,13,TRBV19,ASSAGLADQETQY
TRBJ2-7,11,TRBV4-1,ASSQPGGYEQY
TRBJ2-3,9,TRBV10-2,ASEGIDTQY
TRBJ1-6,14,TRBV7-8,ASSSRPEGGVSPLH
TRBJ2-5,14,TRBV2,ASRGTSGTRMATQY
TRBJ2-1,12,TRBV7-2,ASRLRLRSSEQF
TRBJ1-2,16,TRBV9,ASSEGPRVTYSYYGYT
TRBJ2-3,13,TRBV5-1,ASSSWTSGVPGEY
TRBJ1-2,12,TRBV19,ASSEGDRFYGYT
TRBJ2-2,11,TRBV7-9,ASSPQGNGELF
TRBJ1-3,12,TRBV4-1,ASSQPTGGNTIY
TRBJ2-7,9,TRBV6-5,ASSRGYEQY
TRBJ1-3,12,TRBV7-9,ASSSQGESNTIY
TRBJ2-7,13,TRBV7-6,ASSPSERASYEQY
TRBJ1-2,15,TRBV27,ASSFRAGGLEYYGYT
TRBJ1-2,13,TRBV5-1,ASSLDAGTNYGYT